The next 10 T cell receptor beta chains were all read from a single sample in a study of blood T cell repertoires in COVID-19. Data came from immunoSEQ multiplex PCR; TCRdb stores just in-frame clones and leaves some out. The profile shows 150,000 or so clones, around 90% of them singletons. Sequences were obtained from PBMCs or T cells enriched from blood (not recorded which). The receptor set was obtained from a woman aged 40 to 50 who had been exposed to COVID-19.

This clone was observed a handful of times. The V gene is TRBV4-1, the J gene TRBJ2-7, with 9 bases lining up with TRBD1. Germline V gene sequence: CDR1 MGHRA, CDR2 YSYEKL. The CDR3 sequence is 16 residues long. Germline trimming cut 3 bases from V and 1 base from J; bases unmatched to any gene: 7. The CDR3 here is CASSHLPGQGSYEQYF. The CDR3, as DNA: TGCGCCAGCAGCCACCTACCGGGACAGGGATCCTACGAGCAGTACTTC.

This chain uses TRBV7-2 with TRBJ2-3; 13 nucleotides line up with TRBD2. V shed 5 bases and J 2 bases; nucleotides not matched to a gene: 7. Germline V gene data show CDR1 as SGHTA and CDR2 as FQGNSA. The CDR3 contains 17 residues. CDR3 nucleotides: TGTGCCAGCAGCCCCCGGGGACTAGCGGGGAACACAGATACGCAGTATTTT. It specifies CASSPRGLAGNTDTQYF.

This clone appeared once. The chain links TRBV28 to TRBJ2-2, with 8 bases lining up with TRBD1. This CDR3 contains 20 residues. Per the germline V gene, CDR1 is MDHEN and CDR2 is SYDVKM. The ends lost 5 bases at V and 1 base at J; junction bases unmatched: 18. The CDR3 DNA follows: TGTGCCAGCAGTCTAACCGCCGGGACAGGCTTTTTGAGGAACACCGGGGAGCTGTTTTTT. Translation: CASSLTAGTGFLRNTGELFF.

The chain couples TRBV2 to TRBJ1-6; D call uncertain. V was cut by 3 bases and J by 15 bases, with 15 bases left in between. Germline-derived CDR1 and CDR2 are SNHLY and FYNNEI. CDR3 size: 13 residues. Here the CDR3 DNA reads TGTGCCAGCAGTGATACGACGGACTCTCGCCTCCACTTT. It translates to CASSDTTDSRLHF. The full variable domain, in which reference TRBV2 and TRBJ1-6 provide the parts outside the CDR3, is EPEVTQTPSHQVTQMGQEVILRCVPISNHLYFYWYRQILGQKVEFLVSFYNNEISEKSEIFDDQFSVERPDGSNFTLKIRSTKLEDSAMYFCASSDTTDSRLHFGNGTRLTVT.

V gene TRBV5-1 combines with J gene TRBJ2-3, with D possibly being TRBD2 (7 bases). This CDR3 is 15 amino acids long. Germline-derived CDR1 and CDR2 are SGHRS and YFSETQ. V was trimmed by 6 bases and J by 2 bases, leaving 16 bases between them. The CDR3 sequence: CASTRYGGATDTQYF. As DNA, the CDR3 is TGCGCCAGCACCCGATATGGGGGGGCCACAGATACGCAGTATTTT. Looking up the rest from reference TRBV5-1 and TRBJ2-3 gives the full variable domain: KAGVTQTPRYLIKTRGQQVTLSCSPISGHRSVSWYQQTPGQGLQFLFEYFSETQRNKGNFPGRFSGRQFSNSRSEMNVSTLELGDSALYLCASTRYGGATDTQYFGPGTRLTVL.

This clone was counted a single time. The genes are TRBV18 and TRBJ2-7; 8 nucleotides line up with TRBD1. J gave up 4 bases and V 4 bases, and 9 bases lay outside the gene matches. The germline V gene encodes CDR1 KGHSH and CDR2 LQKENI. This CDR3 contains 15 residues. CDR3 sequence: CASSLGPQGVYEQYF. CDR3 bases: TGTGCCAGCTCACTAGGGCCACAGGGGGTTTACGAGCAGTACTTC.

The rearrangement links TRBV28 to TRBJ2-3, with 11 nucleotides matching TRBD1. This CDR3 contains 17 residues. V was clipped by 6 bases and J by 9 bases; unmatched bases: 17. Per germline, CDR1 MDHEN and CDR2 SYDVKM. The chain's CDR3 is CASSTWGTGGAQGTQYF. The DNA of the CDR3 is TGTGCCAGCAGCACCTGGGGGACAGGGGGAGCTCAGGGGACGCAGTATTTT.

This chain uses TRBV2 with TRBJ1-2, with D maybe TRBD1 (6 bases). The CDR3 has 12 residues. From germline, CDR1 is SNHLY and CDR2 FYNNEI. V was cut by 7 bases and J by 8 bases, with 14 bases left in between. As DNA, the CDR3 is TGTGCCAGCACTGGAGGGGGGGGAGGCTACACCTTC. Its protein is CASTGGGGGYTF.

The chain joins TRBV5-1 to TRBJ2-7; 9 bases fit TRBD1. The CDR3 covers 17 residues. Per germline, CDR1 SGHRS and CDR2 YFSETQ. V gave up 2 bases and J gave up 0 bases; unmatched junction bases: 9. DNA for the CDR3: TGCGCCAGCAGCTTACTTCAGGGACAGGGTACCTCCTACGAGCAGTACTTC. Translated, it gives CASSLLQGQGTSYEQYF.

CDR3 region: CASSLGRGGPYEQYF. The DNA for the CDR3 is TGTGCCAGCAGCTTAGGGCGGGGGGGCCCCTACGAGCAGTACTTC. The genes are TRBV11-1 and TRBJ2-7, with 9 positions matching TRBD2. This CDR3 has 15 amino acids. V trimming: 1 base; J trimming: 2 bases; junction bases outside the gene matches: 3. The germline V gene encodes CDR1 SGHAT and CDR2 FQDESV (reference sequence).